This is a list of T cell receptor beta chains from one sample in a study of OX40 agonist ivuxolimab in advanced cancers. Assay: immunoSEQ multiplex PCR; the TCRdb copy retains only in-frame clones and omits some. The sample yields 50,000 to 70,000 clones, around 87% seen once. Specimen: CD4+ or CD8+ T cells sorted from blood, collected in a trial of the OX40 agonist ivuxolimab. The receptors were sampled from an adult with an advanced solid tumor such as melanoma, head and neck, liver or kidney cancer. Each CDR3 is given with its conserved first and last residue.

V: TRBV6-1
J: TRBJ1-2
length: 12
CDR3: CASSPGEGGYTF

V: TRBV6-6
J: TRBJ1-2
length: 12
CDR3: CASSYSGRGYTF

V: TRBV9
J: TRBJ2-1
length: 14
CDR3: CASSVDRGRNEQFF

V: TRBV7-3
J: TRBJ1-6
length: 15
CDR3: CASSAGDRGNSPLHF

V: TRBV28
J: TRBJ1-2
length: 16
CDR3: CASSSWRGRDTYGYTF

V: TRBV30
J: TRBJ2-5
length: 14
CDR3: CAWNGGQGPETQYF

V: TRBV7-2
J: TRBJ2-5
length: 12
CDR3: CASSLHQETQYF

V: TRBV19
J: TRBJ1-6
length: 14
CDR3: CASSLGGWDSPLHF

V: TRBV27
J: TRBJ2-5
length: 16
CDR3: CASSSRLAGGQETQYF

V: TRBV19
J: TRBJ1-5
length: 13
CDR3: CASSPGGGQPQHF

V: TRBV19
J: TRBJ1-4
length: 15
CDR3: CASSNRQGHNEKLFF

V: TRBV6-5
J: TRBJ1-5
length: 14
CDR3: CASRQTVFNQPQHF

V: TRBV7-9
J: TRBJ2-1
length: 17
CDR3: CASSPPLRFSSYNEQFF

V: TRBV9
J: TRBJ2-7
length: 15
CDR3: CASSVLGQGAYEQYF

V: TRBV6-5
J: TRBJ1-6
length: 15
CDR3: CASKLGTMVGSPLHF

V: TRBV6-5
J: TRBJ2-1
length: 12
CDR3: CASSRQGGERFF

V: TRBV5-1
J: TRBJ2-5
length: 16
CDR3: CASSPGIAGGPETQYF

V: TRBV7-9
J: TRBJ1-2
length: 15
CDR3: CASSSTDRAGYGYTF

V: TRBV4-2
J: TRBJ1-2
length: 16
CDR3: CASSQEYAGDDYGYTF

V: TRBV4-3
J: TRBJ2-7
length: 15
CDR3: CASSQDVTDSYEQYF

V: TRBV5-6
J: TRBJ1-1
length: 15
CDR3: CASSFYWLRDTEAFF

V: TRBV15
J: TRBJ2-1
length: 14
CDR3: CATSRDLGPNEQFF

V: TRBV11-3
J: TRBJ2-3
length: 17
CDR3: CASSLGWGGRSTDTQYF

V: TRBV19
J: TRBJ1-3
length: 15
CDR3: CASKMGDSPGNTIYF

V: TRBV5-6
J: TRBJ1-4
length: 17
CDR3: CASSLGDGGQGAAKLFF

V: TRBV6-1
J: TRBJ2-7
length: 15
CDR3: CASRGRNNPIYEQYF

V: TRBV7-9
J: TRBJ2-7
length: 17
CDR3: CASSLTHLRTSGSEQYF

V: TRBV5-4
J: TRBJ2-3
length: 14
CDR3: CASSWDSGGDTQYF

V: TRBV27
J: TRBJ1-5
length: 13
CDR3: CASTRTPGQPQHF

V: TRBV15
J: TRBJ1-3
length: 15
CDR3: CAASTPQGLGNTIYF

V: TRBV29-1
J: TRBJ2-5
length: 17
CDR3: CSARTRGDYTSQETQYF

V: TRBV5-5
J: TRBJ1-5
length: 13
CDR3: CASSLVVDQPQHF

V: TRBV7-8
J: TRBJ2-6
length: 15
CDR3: CASSFGYSGANVLTF